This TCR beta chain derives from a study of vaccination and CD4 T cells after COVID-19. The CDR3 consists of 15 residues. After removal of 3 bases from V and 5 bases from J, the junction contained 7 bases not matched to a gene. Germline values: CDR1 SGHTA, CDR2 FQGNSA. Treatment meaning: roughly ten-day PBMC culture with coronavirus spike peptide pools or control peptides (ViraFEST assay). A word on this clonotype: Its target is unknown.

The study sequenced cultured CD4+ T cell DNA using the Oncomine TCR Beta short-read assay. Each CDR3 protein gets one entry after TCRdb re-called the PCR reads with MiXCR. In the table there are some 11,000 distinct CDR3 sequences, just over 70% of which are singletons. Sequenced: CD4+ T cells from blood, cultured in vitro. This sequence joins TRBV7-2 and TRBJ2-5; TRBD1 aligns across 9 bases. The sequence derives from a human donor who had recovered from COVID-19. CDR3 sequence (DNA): TGTGCCAGCAGCTTCCAACAGGGGGCGTGGGAGACCCAGTACTTC. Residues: CASSFQQGAWETQYF.